These T cell receptor beta chains were read from a single sample in a study of blood T cells in healthy people across ages. Via MiXCR, TCRdb re-called the 5' RACE reads, giving one row per CDR3 protein. Of under 1,100,000 distinct CDR3 sequences listed, roughly 24% were seen once; the top ten hold approximately 0.7%. The sample also formed part of further work on T cells of mothers and their children.

Material: blood. The receptors originated from a girl between 2 and 10 years old in good health. CDR3s include the opening cysteine and the closing phenylalanine or tryptophan. D genes are given only for firm matches. Clone size, where shown, is once, few, many, or a class for clones that have expanded.

few	NA	TRBV9	TRBJ2-7	TGTGCCAGCAGCGTAGACGTCGGGTACGAGCAGTACTTC	CASSVDVGYEQYF
few	TRBD1	TRBV9	TRBJ1-2	TGTGCCAGCAGCGCGAACAGGGGAGTGGGGGAAGGCTACACCTTC	CASSANRGVGEGYTF
NA	NA	TRBV2	TRBJ2-4	TGTGCCAGCCGAATAAGAACCGGGACAACAATTCAGTACTTC	CASRIRTGTTIQYF
NA	NA	TRBV10-3	TRBJ2-4	TGTGCCATCAGACCGGGACACTTGGGGGCCAAAAACATTCAGTACTTC	CAIRPGHLGAKNIQYF
NA	TRBD1	TRBV29-1	TRBJ2-5	TGCAGCGTTGAAAACCGGGACAGGGGGCAAGAGACCCAGTACTTC	CSVENRDRGQETQYF
NA	NA	TRBV15	TRBJ2-1	TGTGCCACCAGCAGTAGACAGATCAATGAGCAGTTCTTC	CATSSRQINEQFF
NA	NA	TRBV4-1	TRBJ1-4	TGCGCCAGCAGCCAAGAACGGGGACCGGTTAATGAAAAACTGTTTTTT	CASSQERGPVNEKLFF
NA	NA	TRBV10-3	TRBJ1-2	TGTGCCATCAGTGAGTCGGGGGATGGCTACACCTTC	CAISESGDGYTF
few	TRBD2	TRBV20-1	TRBJ2-3	TGCAGTGCTTTTACTAGCGGGAGGGCCGTGAGCACAGATACGCAGTATTTT	CSAFTSGRAVSTDTQYF
NA	NA	TRBV28	TRBJ2-1	TGTGCTAGCAGTTTACTTACAGTGATCAATGAGCAGTTCTTC	CASSLLTVINEQFF
few	TRBD2	TRBV4-1	TRBJ2-2	TGCGCCAGCAGCCAACCACTAGCGACCGCGAACACCGGGGAGCTGTTTTTT	CASSQPLATANTGELFF
NA	NA	TRBV7-2	TRBJ2-3	TGTGCCAGCAGCCCCCCGTACGCACCCACAGATACGCAGTATTTT	CASSPPYAPTDTQYF
NA	NA	TRBV4-2	TRBJ2-1	TGTGCCAGCAGCCAAGAGGTGAACTACGCCGGGCTCTACAATGAGCAGTTCTTC	CASSQEVNYAGLYNEQFF
few	TRBD1	TRBV28	TRBJ2-7	TGTGCCAGCAGTTACCGGGACAGGGGGATCTACGAGCAGTACTTC	CASSYRDRGIYEQYF
few	NA	TRBV19	TRBJ2-5	TGTGCCAGTAGTATAACGGGAGTGGAGGAGACCCAGTACTTC	CASSITGVEETQYF
few	NA	TRBV11-3	TRBJ2-4	TGTGCCAGCAGCTTAGTTTCAGGTCCCAAAAACATTCAGTACTTC	CASSLVSGPKNIQYF
many	TRBD2	TRBV20-1	TRBJ2-5	TGCAGCGCGGACAAATTAGCGGGAGAGACCCAGTACTTC	CSADKLAGETQYF
few	TRBD2	TRBV7-2	TRBJ2-1	TGTGCCAGCAGCTTATCAACTAGCGGGGGGGCCAGTGAGCAGCTCTTC	CASSLSTSGGASEQLF
few	NA	TRBV21-1	TRBJ2-1	TGTGCCAGCCCAAAACTAGCGGGATCCTACAATGAGCAGTTCTTC	CASPKLAGSYNEQFF
NA	NA	TRBV5-1	TRBJ2-5	TGCGCCAGCAAGCCCTTACCGATAGTTCAAGAGACCCAGTACTTC	CASKPLPIVQETQYF
few	TRBD1	TRBV27	TRBJ2-2	TGTGCCAGCCGGACAGGGTTGTACACCGGGGAGCTGTTTTTT	CASRTGLYTGELFF
NA	TRBD2	TRBV18	TRBJ2-7	TGTGCCAGCTCCCCGCTAGCGGGAGGATCGGCCTACGAGCAGTACTTC	CASSPLAGGSAYEQYF
NA	TRBD2	TRBV28	TRBJ2-7	TGTGCCAGCAACATAGCGGGGAGCTCCTACGAGCAGTACTTC	CASNIAGSSYEQYF
NA	TRBD2	TRBV7-3	TRBJ2-1	TGTGCCAGCAGTTCAGGACTAGCGACCTACAATGAGCAGTTCTTC	CASSSGLATYNEQFF
many	TRBD1	TRBV14	TRBJ2-7	TGTGCCAGCAGCTGGGACAGGGGCTACGAGCAGTACTTC	CASSWDRGYEQYF
NA	NA	TRBV4-2	TRBJ2-7	TGTGCCAGCAGCCAAGATTTGGTAATAGGGTCCTACGAGCAGCACTTC	CASSQDLVIGSYEQHF
NA	NA	TRBV24-1	TRBJ2-2	TGTGCCACCAGTGGAGGCGGGGAGCTGTTTTTT	CATSGGGELFF
NA	NA	TRBV20-1	TRBJ1-4	TGCAGTGCTGATACTATCAGTAGGGCAACTAATGAAAAACTGTTTTTT	CSADTISRATNEKLFF
NA	NA	TRBV7-2	TRBJ2-5	TGTGCCAGCAGCTCCTTAGTAGTCCCAGAGACCCAGTACTTC	CASSSLVVPETQYF
NA	NA	TRBV6-2/TRBV6-3	TRBJ2-5	TGTGCCAGCAGTAATCTGGGGACCCAGTACTTC	CASSNLGTQYF
few	TRBD1	TRBV6-1	TRBJ2-7	TGTGCCAGCAGACCGGGACAGGGGCTTTGGGAGCAGTACTTC	CASRPGQGLWEQYF
NA	TRBD1	TRBV25-1	TRBJ2-3	TGTGCCAGCAGCCTACCGGGACAGCCCACAGATACGCAGTATTTT	CASSLPGQPTDTQYF
NA	NA	TRBV5-1	TRBJ2-2	TGCGCCAGCGAGCCAGGGACGACCGGGGAGCTGTTTTTT	CASEPGTTGELFF
few	TRBD2	TRBV24-1	TRBJ2-3	TGTGCCACCAGTGGGGCTAGCGGGGGGGGAGATACGCAGTATTTT	CATSGASGGGDTQYF
many	NA	TRBV5-1	TRBJ1-1	TGTGCCAGCAGCTTAGTTGGGTACACTGAAGCTTTCTTT	CASSLVGYTEAFF
few	NA	TRBV7-2	TRBJ2-7	TGTGCCAGCAGCTCCGCTATTGGCTACGAGCAGTACTTC	CASSSAIGYEQYF
few	TRBD2	TRBV13	TRBJ2-3	TGTGCCAGCAGCTTATGGGCTAGCGGGACCACAGATACGCAGTATTTT	CASSLWASGTTDTQYF
few	TRBD1	TRBV28	TRBJ2-7	TGTGCCACCATGACAGGGATTGACGAGCAGTACTTC	CATMTGIDEQYF
NA	NA	TRBV5-1	TRBJ2-1	TGCGCCAGCAGCTTGACACCCCTCTCCTACAATGAGCAGTTCTTC	CASSLTPLSYNEQFF
few	NA	TRBV6-2/TRBV6-3	TRBJ2-1	TGTGCCAGCAGTTACGAACGGCGGGGCGGAGGGCAGTTCTTC	CASSYERRGGGQFF
few	TRBD1	TRBV7-9	TRBJ1-6	TGTGCCAGCAGCTTCACAGGGGCCGTGGATTCACCCCTCCACTTT	CASSFTGAVDSPLHF
NA	TRBD1	TRBV12-3/TRBV12-4	TRBJ2-3	TGTGCCAGCAGTTTAAACCCGGGACAGGGAGCGGGAGATACGCAGTATTTT	CASSLNPGQGAGDTQYF
NA	TRBD2	TRBV5-1	TRBJ2-1	TGCGCCAGCAGCCGAGGGGGGACTAGTTCCCACAATGAGCAGTTCTTC	CASSRGGTSSHNEQFF